These 22 T cell receptor beta chains originate from one sample sequenced in a study of T cells after posttransplantation cyclophosphamide. Repertoires were generated with immunoSEQ multiplex PCR, while TCRdb's copy carries only in-frame clones and drops some. The sample holds more than 20,000 clones, 75% to 90% seen once. Control samples came 1 year after myeloablative marrow transplants with methotrexate plus calcineurin inhibitor. Sequenced material: PBMCs, taken roughly 350 days after allogeneic stem cell transplant with calcineurin inhibitor and methotrexate. These receptors were obtained from a female patient in her 30s who received an allogeneic stem cell transplant from an unrelated donor, was CMV-positive, and had acute and chronic GVHD. Some T cells could come from the graft donor.

The CDR3 DNA sequence: TGCGCCAGCAGCTTGGGGTTGGCAGTGCCCTACTATGGCTACACCTTC. Protein: CASSLGLAVPYYGYTF. J is TRBJ1-2 and V is TRBV5-1, with no clear D. The CDR3 contains 16 residues. Trimming took off 0 bases at V and 3 bases at J, with 15 bases between the two ends. Looked up from germline, CDR1 is SGHRS and CDR2 is YFSETQ.

The CDR3 loop reads CASSSRQGVLGYEQYF. The CDR3 DNA follows: TGTGCCAGCAGCTCTCGACAGGGAGTGCTCGGGTACGAGCAGTACTTC. The V gene is TRBV7-6, the J gene TRBJ2-5; TRBD1 matches 7 bases. The J call may be wrong; the DNA end is better matched by TRBJ2-7. CDR3 length: 16 residues. Germline V gene sequence: CDR1 SGHVS, CDR2 FNYEAQ.

The J gene is TRBJ1-1, the V gene TRBV12-5; TRBD1 aligns across 7 bases. The germline CDR1 and CDR2 sequences are LGHNT and FRNRAP. The CDR3 spans 17 residues. The V segment lost 6 bases and the J segment 2 bases; nucleotides outside the gene matches: 15. The CDR3 spells CASGDRTGAPANTEAFF. In nucleotides, the CDR3 is TGTGCTAGTGGCGACCGAACAGGGGCCCCTGCCAACACTGAAGCTTTCTTT.

This chain connects TRBV9 to TRBJ2-2; possible D gene TRBD1, 6 bases. Trimming left V 0 bases short and J 5 bases short, with 11 bases between. This CDR3 spans 15 amino acids. The germline gives CDR1 SGDLS, CDR2 YYNGEE. The chain's CDR3 is CASSVEDSGTGELFF. CDR3 nucleotide sequence: TGTGCCAGCAGCGTAGAGGACAGTGGTACCGGGGAGCTGTTTTTT.

The chain links TRBV6-6 to TRBJ1-6; possibly TRBD1 for D (5 bases). Trimming cost V 6 bases and J 3 bases, with 12 bases left between them. CDR1 and CDR2 (germline): MNHNY, SVGAGI (reference sequence). The CDR3 totals 15 residues. CDR3 nucleotides: TGTGCCAGCAGATGGGACGGGGGCTATAATTCACCCCTCCACTTT. As protein: CASRWDGGYNSPLHF.

The chain joins TRBV29-1 to TRBJ2-2; D might be TRBD2 (7 bases). This CDR3 is 15 amino acids long. Trimming took 4 bases from V and 1 from J, leaving 13 bases between them. Germline CDR1 reads SQVTM; CDR2 reads ANQGSEA. The DNA for the CDR3 is TGCAGCGTTGTGGGGGGGGCGCTGAACACCGGGGAGCTGTTTTTT. This sequence encodes CSVVGGALNTGELFF.

V usage is TRBV7-2 and J usage is TRBJ1-2; D gene unclear. Germline V gene sequence: CDR1 SGHTA, CDR2 FQGNSA. The ends were cut back, 5 bases at V and 8 bases at J, with 12 bases in the middle. The CDR3 runs 12 residues. CDR3 region: CASSPTLRGYTF. The CDR3, as DNA: TGTGCCAGCAGCCCTACCTTACGCGGCTACACCTTC.

The chain couples TRBV7-9 to TRBJ2-3; possible D gene TRBD1, 6 bases. Germline-derived CDR1 and CDR2 are SEHNR and FQNEAQ (reference sequence). The CDR3 loop spans 14 amino acids. The germline V and J ends were trimmed by 8 bases and 2 bases, with 14 bases remaining between them. The CDR3 DNA is TGTGCCAGCCTTCAGGGGAACCCCACAGATACGCAGTATTTT. Its protein product is CASLQGNPTDTQYF.

J is TRBJ1-1 and V is TRBV2; 9 positions match TRBD1. V was pared by 7 bases and J by 7 bases, with 13 bases of the junction left unmatched. This CDR3 comprises 15 residues. Germline loops: CDR1 SNHLY, CDR2 FYNNEI. This CDR3 reads CASMRQGDGLGEAFF. As DNA, the CDR3 is TGTGCCAGCATGCGACAGGGGGACGGCTTAGGTGAAGCTTTCTTT.

This clone was seen just once. The J gene is TRBJ2-5, the V gene TRBV7-6, with TRBD2 identical over 16 bases. With V trimmed by 4 bases and J by 5 bases, 4 bases remained unmatched. The germline gives CDR1 SGHVS, CDR2 FNYEAQ. CDR3 length: 16 amino acids. The DNA of the CDR3 is TGTGCCAGCAGCTCCGGGACTAGCGGGAGGGGTGAGACCCAGTACTTC. Protein: CASSSGTSGRGETQYF.

With respect to this clone: Germline is not matched at one junction end, which may reflect a read error. In DNA, the CDR3 is TGCAGCGTTGAGTCGGGGGAATTCAACTATGGCCACACCTTC. The encoded protein is CSVESGEFNYGHTF. The V call is TRBV29-1, the J call TRBJ1-2; a weak D match, TRBD1 (5 bases). CDR3 size: 14 residues. Germline loops: CDR1 SQVTM, CDR2 ANQGSEA. The full variable domain, its missing parts supplied by reference TRBV29-1 and TRBJ1-2, is SAVISQKPSRDICQRGTSLTIQCQVDSQVTMMFWYRQQPGQSLTLIATANQGSEATYESGFVIDKFPISRPNLTFSTLTVSNMSPEDSSIYLCSVESGEFNYGHTFGSGTRLTVV.

V is TRBV7-9 and J is TRBJ2-5; TRBD2 aligns across 14 bases. Germline values: CDR1 SEHNR, CDR2 FQNEAQ (reference sequence). The J segment lost 5 bases and the V segment lost 5 bases, leaving 1 base of the junction unmatched. CDR3 length: 14 residues. CDR3 residues: CASSRTSGRETQYF. CDR3 DNA: TGTGCCAGCAGCCGGACTAGCGGGAGGGAGACCCAGTACTTC.

V gene TRBV2 combines with J gene TRBJ2-1, with TRBD1 identical over 8 bases. Germline V gene data show CDR1 as SNHLY and CDR2 as FYNNEI. J lost 7 bases, V lost 6 bases, and 2 bases had no gene match. The CDR3 loop spans 12 amino acids. DNA for the CDR3: TGTGCCAGCAGGGACAGGGCGAATGAGCAGTTCTTC. It yields the protein CASRDRANEQFF.

The chain links TRBV6-1 to TRBJ2-5; 8 positions match TRBD2. The CDR3 is 14 amino acids. J gave up 6 bases and V 3 bases, and 6 bases lay outside the gene matches. The V gene's germline CDR1 is MNHNS and CDR2 SASEGT. The CDR3 nucleotides are TGTGCCAGCAGTGAGAGCGGGAGTATGAAGACCCAGTACTTC. This codes for CASSESGSMKTQYF.

This sequence joins TRBV19 and TRBJ1-5, with D possibly matching TRBD1 (6 bases). The CDR3 spans 15 residues. Germline V gene data show CDR1 as LNHDA and CDR2 as SQIVND (reference sequence). Trimming cost V 5 bases and J 0 bases, with 11 bases left between them. CDR3 DNA sequence: TGTGCCAGTAGTGGTTGGACAGATAGCAATCAGCCCCAGCATTTT. The encoded protein is CASSGWTDSNQPQHF. Full variable domain (missing parts from reference TRBV19 and TRBJ1-5): DGGITQSPKYLFRKEGQNVTLSCEQNLNHDAMYWYRQDPGQGLRLIYYSQIVNDFQKGDIAEGYSVSREKKESFPLTVTSAQKNPTAFYLCASSGWTDSNQPQHFGDGTRLSIL.

The rearrangement joins TRBV27 to TRBJ1-1; TRBD1 agrees at 11 bases. This CDR3 comprises 15 residues. The germline CDR1 and CDR2 sequences are MNHEY and SMNVEV (reference sequence). With V trimmed by 5 bases and J by 1 base, 3 bases remained unmatched. The CDR3 is CASSIGTGGNTEAFF. CDR3 nucleotides: TGTGCCAGCAGTATCGGGACAGGGGGGAACACTGAAGCTTTCTTT.

The chain employs TRBV7-9 and TRBJ2-6; D call uncertain. The germline CDR1 and CDR2 sequences are SEHNR and FQNEAQ (reference sequence). Trimming took off 1 base at V and 0 bases at J, with 7 bases between the two ends. The CDR3 runs to 16 residues. CDR3 nucleotide sequence: TGTGCCAGCAGCTTAGAACTGCACTCTGGGGCCAACGTCCTGACTTTC. Translated, it gives CASSLELHSGANVLTF.

CDR3 protein: CASSIQGQAGGGEKLFF. Written as DNA, the CDR3 is TGTGCCAGCAGCATACAGGGGCAGGCTGGGGGAGGTGAAAAACTGTTTTTT. The chain uses TRBV2 and TRBJ1-4, with 7 bases that match TRBD1. The CDR3 sequence is 17 residues long. CDR1 is SNHLY, CDR2 FYNNEI, per germline. The junction had 17 bases not matched to a gene; V was cut back by 6 bases and J by 7 bases. Full variable domain (outside the CDR3, taken from reference TRBV2 and TRBJ1-4): EPEVTQTPSHQVTQMGQEVILRCVPISNHLYFYWYRQILGQKVEFLVSFYNNEISEKSEIFDDQFSVERPDGSNFTLKIRSTKLEDSAMYFCASSIQGQAGGGEKLFFGSGTQLSVL.

This clone has a handful of counts. V gene TRBV28 combines with J gene TRBJ1-2, with 9 bases fitting TRBD1. Germline V gene data show CDR1 as MDHEN and CDR2 as SYDVKM. This CDR3 contains 15 residues. Trimming took 6 bases from V and 3 from J; bases not matched to a gene: 8. The CDR3 protein is CASRGQGGFDYGYTF. Here the CDR3 DNA reads TGTGCCAGCAGGGGACAGGGAGGGTTCGACTATGGCTACACCTTC.

In DNA, the CDR3 is TGTGCCAGCAGCAAAGTAGGACAGGTGCCCTGGGGGGAGCAGTACGTC. Encoded protein: CASSKVGQVPWGEQYV. This chain uses TRBV21-1 with TRBJ2-7; TRBD1 is the table's D call, not checked against the DNA. TRBV21-1 is shown as a pseudogene. The CDR3 sequence is 16 residues long.

This chain connects TRBV19 to TRBJ1-5, with 8 positions matching TRBD1. This CDR3 is 16 amino acids long. Germline V CDR1 and CDR2: LNHDA, SQIVND (reference sequence). The trim removed 2 bases at V and 4 bases at J, leaving 7 bases unmatched. The CDR3 region is CASSINRGGRNQPQHF. CDR3 nucleotides: TGTGCCAGTAGTATAAACAGGGGGGGACGAAATCAGCCCCAGCATTTT.

This rearrangement joins TRBV6-4 to TRBJ2-1; D ambiguous. V was cut by 2 bases and J by 0 bases, with 8 bases left in between. This CDR3 is 15 amino acids long. Looked up from germline, CDR1 is MRHNA and CDR2 is SNTAGT. CDR3 nucleotides: TGTGCCAGCAGTGACGTTCCGAGCTCCTACAATGAGCAGTTCTTC. Amino acid sequence: CASSDVPSSYNEQFF.